Presented here are 24 T cell receptor beta chains from one specimen sequenced in a study of T cell responses to AZD1222 COVID-19 vaccine. The table came from immunoSEQ multiplex PCR; TCRdb's copy has only in-frame clones and leaves some out. Of 150,000 to 200,000 clones in the sample, 85% to 90% are singletons; the top ten hold around 5.8%. Sequencing used peripheral blood, obtained on day 0 of AZD1222 vaccination. Receptor source: an adult in good health.

The rearrangement links TRBV7-2 to TRBJ1-2, with 7 bases aligning to TRBD1. This CDR3 has 13 amino acids. CDR1 is SGHTA and CDR2 is FQGNSA in the germline V gene. The V segment lost 5 bases and the J segment 7 bases; nucleotides outside the gene matches: 7. The CDR3 nucleotides are TGTGCCAGCAGCCCACTAGGGGGCGGTGGCTACACCTTC. Its protein is CASSPLGGGGYTF.

The CDR3 DNA reads TGTGCCATCAGCATGGACGGTGGAGGGAACACTGAAGCTTTCTTT. Translating it yields CAISMDGGGNTEAFF. The chain joins TRBV10-3 to TRBJ1-1; the D is unclear. The CDR3 has 15 residues. Trimming shortened V by 6 bases and J by 1 base, and 15 bases separated the two germline ends. Germline V lookup: CDR1 ENHRY, CDR2 SYGVKD.

This chain joins TRBV19 and TRBJ1-2; D is unresolved. Germline CDR1 reads LNHDA; CDR2 reads SQIVND (reference sequence). V lost 10 bases, J lost 5 bases, and 20 bases lay in between. The CDR3 runs 14 residues. The CDR3 loop reads CATARPGGRYGYTF. The CDR3 nucleotides are TGTGCCACCGCTCGACCGGGAGGGAGATATGGCTACACCTTC. Together with reference TRBV19 and TRBJ1-2, the CDR3 gives the full variable domain: DGGITQSPKYLFRKEGQNVTLSCEQNLNHDAMYWYRQDPGQGLRLIYYSQIVNDFQKGDIAEGYSVSREKKESFPLTVTSAQKNPTAFYLCATARPGGRYGYTFGSGTRLTVV.

This clone turned up a few times. The chain employs TRBV28 and TRBJ1-3; TRBD1 is a possible D gene (5 bases). The CDR3 consists of 14 residues. V lost 7 bases to trimming and J lost 3 bases, with 13 bases between them. From germline, CDR1 is MDHEN and CDR2 SYDVKM. The CDR3 region has the DNA TGTGCCAGCACTGGAGGGGTGTTTGGAAACACCATATATTTT. It specifies CASTGGVFGNTIYF.

The V gene is TRBV3-1 (or the pseudogene TRBV3-2), the J gene TRBJ2-7, with D possibly matching TRBD2 (5 bases). The CDR3 length is 13 residues. CDR1 LGHDT and CDR2 YNNKEL come from the germline V gene (reference sequence). Trimming took off 7 bases at V and 3 bases at J, with 13 bases between the two ends. The CDR3 DNA is TGTGCCAGCACCCAGAGAGGGATCTACGAGCAGTACTTC. This sequence encodes CASTQRGIYEQYF.

The CDR3 protein is CASSPAKSGGNTIYF. The DNA for the CDR3 is TGTGCCAGCTCACCAGCTAAAAGCGGAGGAAACACCATATATTTT. The J gene is TRBJ1-3, the V gene TRBV18; D unclear. The V gene's germline CDR1 is KGHSH and CDR2 LQKENI. The CDR3 contains 15 residues. The V gene lost 2 bases and the J gene lost 4 bases, with 12 bases spanning the gap.

The rearrangement links TRBV7-3 to TRBJ2-1; D not certain. Trimming removed 0 bases from V and 9 bases from J, with 9 bases in between. From germline, CDR1 is SGHTA and CDR2 FQGTGA. This CDR3 is built from 13 residues. The CDR3 protein is CASSLTDNSEQFF. CDR3 DNA sequence: TGTGCCAGCAGCTTAACCGACAATAGTGAGCAGTTCTTC.

V gene TRBV19 combines with J gene TRBJ2-3; TRBD1 aligns across 10 bases. The J segment lost 4 bases and the V segment lost 5 bases, leaving 6 bases of the junction unmatched. The germline V gene encodes CDR1 LNHDA and CDR2 SQIVND (reference sequence). There are 15 residues in the CDR3. The CDR3 protein is CASSVGTGAADTQYF. The CDR3 nucleotides read TGTGCCAGTAGTGTCGGGACAGGGGCTGCAGATACGCAGTATTTT.

The gene calls are TRBV19 and TRBJ2-6, with D perhaps TRBD1 or TRBD2 (5 bases each). This CDR3 has 15 amino acids. Deletions cut 8 bases from V and 2 bases from J, with 13 bases between. Germline-derived CDR1 and CDR2 are LNHDA and SQIVND (reference sequence). CDR3 loop: CASLGVNTGANVLTF. The CDR3 DNA is TGTGCCAGTTTGGGGGTAAATACTGGGGCCAACGTCCTGACTTTC.

The chain joins TRBV7-6 to TRBJ2-1; D could derive from TRBD1 or TRBD2 (5 bases each). The CDR3 has 17 amino acids. The germline CDR1 and CDR2 sequences are SGHVS and FNYEAQ. V was clipped by 5 bases and J by 0 bases, with 17 bases between them. The CDR3 DNA reads as TGTGCCAGCAGCCTCGGGACGGGCTATAGCTCCTACAATGAGCAGTTCTTC. It yields the protein CASSLGTGYSSYNEQFF.

The chain recombines TRBV30 with TRBJ1-3; D possibly corresponds to TRBD1 (5 bases). Looked up from germline, CDR1 is GTSNPN and CDR2 is SVGIG (reference sequence). This CDR3 region has 14 residues. Deletions cut 5 bases from V and 0 bases from J, with 11 bases between. The CDR3 region is CAWAQGSSGNTIYF. In nucleotides, the CDR3 is TGTGCCTGGGCGCAGGGAAGCTCTGGAAACACCATATATTTT. Full variable domain (rest looked up from reference TRBV30 and TRBJ1-3): SQTIHQWPATLVQPVGSPLSLECTVEGTSNPNLYWYRQAAGRGLQLLFYSVGIGQISSEVPQNLSASRPQDRQFILSSKKLLLSDSGFYLCAWAQGSSGNTIYFGEGSWLTVV.

In its sample, this clone was seen once. This sequence joins TRBV28 and TRBJ2-4; a weak D match, TRBD1 (6 bases). Trimming cost V 4 bases and J 0 bases, with 10 bases left between them. CDR1 is MDHEN and CDR2 is SYDVKM in the germline V gene. This CDR3 has 15 amino acids. The CDR3 here is CASSSRTVAKNIQYF. The CDR3, as DNA: TGTGCCAGCAGTTCACGGACAGTAGCCAAAAACATTCAGTACTTC.

This sequence joins TRBV11-1 and TRBJ1-5; D is ambiguous. This CDR3 has 15 amino acids. The V gene's germline CDR1 is SGHAT and CDR2 FQDESV (reference sequence). Trimming removed 3 bases from V and 5 bases from J, with 14 bases in between. The CDR3 loop is CASSLGLGKDQPQHF. The CDR3 DNA reads TGTGCCAGCAGCTTGGGTCTGGGAAAAGATCAGCCCCAGCATTTT.

The gene calls are TRBV12-3 or TRBV12-4 and TRBJ2-3; D remains ambiguous. The CDR3 length is 13 residues. Trimming shortened V by 5 bases and J by 4 bases, and 10 bases separated the two germline ends. This CDR3 is CASSLSAADTQYF. The CDR3, as DNA: TGTGCCAGCAGTCTCTCCGCGGCAGATACGCAGTATTTT.

V and J are TRBV6-5 and TRBJ2-7, with 7 bases that match TRBD2. CDR1 and CDR2 from the germline V gene are MNHEY and SVGAGI. There are 14 residues in the CDR3. Trimming removed 7 bases from V and 1 base from J; junction bases left unmatched: 7. The CDR3 DNA reads TGTGCCAGCAAACAGCTAGCGGCATCCTACGAGCAGTACTTC. The encoded protein is CASKQLAASYEQYF.

The chain has TRBV7-2 and TRBJ1-4; 7 bases match TRBD1. CDR1 and CDR2 from the germline V gene are SGHTA and FQGNSA. Trimming cost V 3 bases and J 5 bases; bases outside gene matches: 3. This CDR3 region has 14 residues. The CDR3 DNA reads TGTGCCAGCAGCTTCCAACAGGGGAATGAAAAACTGTTTTTT. Amino acid sequence: CASSFQQGNEKLFF.

CDR3 nucleotide sequence: TGTGCCAGCAGCTTGGGCGGCGTAAGCTCCTACAATGAGCAGTTCTTC. This encodes CASSLGGVSSYNEQFF. The chain joins TRBV5-4 to TRBJ2-1; D is uncertain. With 0 bases removed from V and 0 bases from J, the gap between germline ends came to 10 bases. Germline CDR1 is SGHNT and CDR2 is YYREEE (reference sequence). The CDR3 length is 16 residues.

J is TRBJ1-3 and V is TRBV28; no clear D. CDR3 length: 14 residues. V was shortened by 6 bases and J by 0 bases, with 9 bases between the two germline ends. The V gene's germline CDR1 is MDHEN and CDR2 SYDVKM. The CDR3 sequence: CASSYDNSGNTIYF. DNA of the CDR3: TGTGCCAGCAGCTATGACAACTCTGGAAACACCATATATTTT.

The chain employs TRBV19 and TRBJ1-4; unclear D gene. There are 15 residues in the CDR3. Germline V gene data show CDR1 as LNHDA and CDR2 as SQIVND (reference sequence). V lost 6 bases and J lost 0, with 11 bases in between. The CDR3 loop is CASRTGTTTNEKLFF. The CDR3 nucleotides read TGTGCCAGTAGGACGGGTACAACAACTAATGAAAAACTGTTTTTT. Filled out from reference TRBV19 and TRBJ1-4, the complete variable domain reads DGGITQSPKYLFRKEGQNVTLSCEQNLNHDAMYWYRQDPGQGLRLIYYSQIVNDFQKGDIAEGYSVSREKKESFPLTVTSAQKNPTAFYLCASRTGTTTNEKLFFGSGTQLSVL.

The rearrangement links TRBV11-2 to TRBJ2-3; D gene unclear. CDR3 length equals 14 residues. Per the germline V gene, CDR1 is SGHAT and CDR2 is FQNNGV. Trimming stripped 5 bases from V and 2 bases from J, with 11 bases between. This CDR3 is CASSPGRITDTQYF. CDR3 DNA: TGTGCCAGCAGCCCCGGGCGCATCACAGATACGCAGTATTTT.

This clone is a singleton in its sample. This rearrangement joins TRBV9 to TRBJ2-7; 9 bases line up with TRBD1. The CDR3 consists of 14 residues. The V gene end was trimmed by 4 bases and the J gene end by 6 bases; junction bases not matched to a gene: 8. CDR1 SGDLS and CDR2 YYNGEE come from the germline V gene. Here the CDR3 DNA reads TGTGCCAGCAGCCTCCGGACAGGGGAAGGCGAGCAGTACTTC. It is translated as CASSLRTGEGEQYF.

The chain is built from TRBV5-1 and TRBJ2-3, with a possible D match to TRBD2 (6 bases). CDR1 SGHRS and CDR2 YFSETQ come from the germline V gene. V was shortened by 4 bases and J by 1 base, with 10 bases between the two germline ends. This CDR3 spans 14 amino acids. The CDR3 DNA reads as TGCGCCAGCAGCCCGGGAGACCGCACAGATACGCAGTATTTT. This gives the protein CASSPGDRTDTQYF.

The CDR3 protein is CASSFQGSANYGYTF. The CDR3 coding sequence is TGTGCCAGCAGTTTCCAAGGTTCAGCTAACTATGGCTACACCTTC. This sequence joins TRBV27 and TRBJ1-2; the D is unclear. V was trimmed by 3 bases and J by 0 bases, leaving 11 bases between them. The CDR3 totals 15 residues. Germline assignment: CDR1 MNHEY and CDR2 SMNVEV (reference sequence).

The chain carries TRBV2 and TRBJ1-2, with D tentatively TRBD1 (5 bases). CDR1 is SNHLY and CDR2 is FYNNEI in the germline V gene. The CDR3 consists of 15 residues. Trimming stripped 6 bases from V and 7 bases from J, with 21 bases between. The CDR3 bases are TGTGCCAGCAGAGGGGCGCGGGGGGAATCGGGTGGCTACACCTTC. The encoded protein is CASRGARGESGGYTF. Full variable domain (outside the CDR3, taken from reference TRBV2 and TRBJ1-2): EPEVTQTPSHQVTQMGQEVILRCVPISNHLYFYWYRQILGQKVEFLVSFYNNEISEKSEIFDDQFSVERPDGSNFTLKIRSTKLEDSAMYFCASRGARGESGGYTFGSGTRLTVV.